In its sample, the clone carrying this TCR beta chain was seen many times. CDR3 size: 16 residues. V was pared by 2 bases and J by 4 bases, with 17 bases between. The V gene's germline CDR1 is MGHRA and CDR2 YSYEKL. Time point here: sample taken at primary tumor resection. The donors comprised approximately 75 untreated early-stage non-small cell lung cancer patients. No cells were sorted before sequencing. The whole RNA sequenced was extracted from tumor, nontumor lung or frozen PBMC. This sample was included in a study of spatial heterogeneity in lung cancer. Using its own MiXCR run on the 5' RACE reads, TCRdb lists one record per CDR3 protein. The data show 40,000 or so distinct CDR3 sequences, approximately 3% seen once.

Sequenced here: normal lung tissue next to the tumor, sampled at surgery. V usage is TRBV4-1 and J usage is TRBJ1-2, with D possibly TRBD1 on 6 matching bases. The sequence was obtained from a male donor with early-stage non-small cell lung cancer. The chain's CDR3 is CASSQPGERTGYGYTF. Here the CDR3 DNA reads TGCGCCAGCAGCCAACCAGGGGAGAGGACGGGCTATGGCTACACCTTC.